This is a list of T cell receptor beta chains from one sample in a study of patients and donors after allogeneic stem cell transplantation. One entry per CDR3 protein, called by TCRdb with MiXCR from the RT-PCR reads. The table shows hundreds of thousands of distinct CDR3 sequences, with approximately 16% occurring only once. Sequencing was carried out using blood, either unsorted or a sorted T cell fraction (not recorded which). Receptor source: a human donor who was either an allogeneic HSCT recipient or a stem cell or donor lymphocyte infusion donor (not recorded which). It is not recorded whose cells these are; they may come from a transplant donor. Each CDR3 is given with its conserved first and last residue. The D gene is left open where the match is weak. Size tells how often a clone was seen (once, few, many) or the class of an expanded clone, and some rows leave it out.

TRBJ2-6 | few | TRBV6-2/TRBV6-3 | - | TGTGCCAGCAGTCCGACGAGACACAGCTCTGGGGCCAACGTCCTGACTTTC | CASSPTRHSSGANVLTF
TRBJ2-7 | few | TRBV7-2 | - | TGTGCCAGCAGCTTAGTTAGCGGATACGAGCAGTACTTC | CASSLVSGYEQYF
TRBJ1-2 | once | TRBV19 | - | TGTGCCAGTAGTACGACGTATGGCTACACCTTC | CASSTTYGYTF
TRBJ2-2 | few | TRBV20-1 | - | TGCAGTGCGCAAAAAATACAGGGGAACACCGGGGAGCTGTTTTTT | CSAQKIQGNTGELFF
TRBJ2-1 | few | TRBV24-1 | TRBD2 | TGTGCCACCAGTGGGGGGGAGGGATTGGGCAATGAGCAGTTCTTC | CATSGGEGLGNEQFF
TRBJ2-3 | few | TRBV7-9 | - | TGTGCCAGCAGGAGGGGGAACTATACGTCCACAGATACGCAGTATTTT | CASRRGNYTSTDTQYF
TRBJ2-2 | few | TRBV7-3 | - | TGTGCCAGCAGCTTAAAGGTGGGGGCCAGCACCGGGGAGCTGTTTTTT | CASSLKVGASTGELFF
TRBJ2-3 | - | TRBV2 | - | TGTGCCAGCAGTTTCTCTAGGGGTGGTACGCAGTATTTT | CASSFSRGGTQYF
TRBJ2-1 | - | TRBV18 | TRBD2 | TGTGCCAGCTCACCACTCACTAGCGCTATCTCCTACAATGAGCAGTTCTTC | CASSPLTSAISYNEQFF
TRBJ2-1 | few | TRBV29-1 | - | TGCACCGCCCAACTGGCCGGGAAAGGGGATGAGCAGTTCTTC | CTAQLAGKGDEQFF
TRBJ1-2 | few | TRBV20-1 | TRBD1 | TGCAGTGCTCATAGACAGGGAGGTAACTATGGCTACACCTTC | CSAHRQGGNYGYTF
TRBJ1-2 | - | TRBV10-3 | - | TGTGCCATCAGTGAGGGGATCGGCTATGGCTACACCTTC | CAISEGIGYGYTF
TRBJ2-1 | few | TRBV29-1 | - | TGCAGCGTGTGGGGCCCGGGGACCCACTCCTACAATGAGCAGTTCTTC | CSVWGPGTHSYNEQFF
TRBJ1-1 | - | TRBV27 | - | TGTGCCAGCAGTTCCTACAGCGGTCTGGAAAACACTGAAGCTTTCTTT | CASSSYSGLENTEAFF
TRBJ2-7 | - | TRBV6-5 | - | TGTGCCAGCAGTTACATGGGCCAGACTTACGAGCAGTACTTC | CASSYMGQTYEQYF
TRBJ2-3 | few | TRBV6-1 | - | TGTGCCAGCAGACGGGGACCACTCAAGGCCGGAGATACGCAGTATTTT | CASRRGPLKAGDTQYF
TRBJ2-5 | many | TRBV6-5 | - | TGTGCCAGCAGTTACTCGAACAGAAGGGAGACCCAGTACTTC | CASSYSNRRETQYF
TRBJ1-6 | - | TRBV7-9 | TRBD1 | TGTGCCAGCAGCCGAATCCGTACGGACAGGGCGGTACCCCTCCACTTT | CASSRIRTDRAVPLHF
TRBJ2-7 | many | TRBV29-1 | - | TGCAGCGTTGTTTACGGCGAGTACGAGCAGTACTTC | CSVVYGEYEQYF
TRBJ1-5 | few | TRBV6-2/TRBV6-3 | - | TGTGCCAGCAGCCTTATACCGCAAGGCAATCAGCCCCAGCATTTT | CASSLIPQGNQPQHF
TRBJ2-2 | few | TRBV4-1 | TRBD2 | TGCGCCAGCAGCCAAGAAAAGGGCCTTGTAGCGGGGGGGCACGGGGAGCTGTTTTTT | CASSQEKGLVAGGHGELFF
TRBJ2-3 | - | TRBV7-2 | TRBD2 | TGTGCCAGCAGCTCGGTGCGGGGGAGCACAGATACGCAGTATTTT | CASSSVRGSTDTQYF
TRBJ2-7 | few | TRBV29-1 | TRBD2 | TGCAGCGTTTCGAATCTAGCGGGAGACGAGCAGTACTTC | CSVSNLAGDEQYF
TRBJ1-2 | - | TRBV5-1 | - | TGCGCCAGCAGCGCGGACCTAGGAAGCTATGGCTACACCTTC | CASSADLGSYGYTF
TRBJ2-6 | - | TRBV5-1 | - | TGCGCCAGCAGCAAGGACAGCTACTCTGGGGCCAACGTCCTGACTTTC | CASSKDSYSGANVLTF
TRBJ2-7 | few | TRBV7-2 | - | TGTGCCAGCAGCCAGGGGTGGTACGAGCAGTACTTC | CASSQGWYEQYF
TRBJ2-3 | - | TRBV7-9 | TRBD2 | TGTGCCAGCAGCTTAGACCGGGGCGGGAGGAGAGATACGCAGTATTTT | CASSLDRGGRRDTQYF
TRBJ1-1 | - | TRBV11-2 | - | TGTGCCAGCAGCCGTCGTGCGGGCGGGCGTGCTGAAGCTTTCTTT | CASSRRAGGRAEAFF
TRBJ2-3 | many | TRBV7-2 | TRBD2 | TGTGCCAGCAGCCTGGGACTACCCGATACGCAGTATTTT | CASSLGLPDTQYF
TRBJ2-3 | - | TRBV4-1 | TRBD2 | TGCGCCAGCCATTCCAGCGGGGTGGGGGGCACAGATACGCAGTATTTT | CASHSSGVGGTDTQYF
TRBJ2-5 | - | TRBV7-7 | - | TGTGCTAGCAGCCCATACACCTCAATAGGCCAAGAGACCCAGTACTTC | CASSPYTSIGQETQYF
TRBJ2-7 | - | TRBV12-3/TRBV12-4 | TRBD2 | TGTGCCAGCAGCCCTGGGAGGGGACCATCCTACGAGCAGTACTTC | CASSPGRGPSYEQYF
TRBJ2-2 | few | TRBV24-1 | TRBD2 | TGTGCCACCACCCCGGGACTAGATAACACCGGGGAGCTGTTTTTT | CATTPGLDNTGELFF
TRBJ2-3 | few | TRBV27 | - | TGTGCCAGCAGTTCTTACTACGGGGAGTATTTT | CASSSYYGEYF
TRBJ1-1 | many | TRBV5-1 | - | TGCGCCAGCAGCCTATGGGGCCTCGACACTGAAGCTTTCTTT | CASSLWGLDTEAFF
TRBJ2-7 | few | TRBV10-3 | TRBD2 | TGTGCCATCAGTGATCGAGCTAGCGGTTCCTACGAGCAGTACTTC | CAISDRASGSYEQYF
TRBJ2-1 | few | TRBV7-8 | TRBD2 | TGTGCCAGCAGCTCTCATGCGGGACTAGCGGTGAATGAGCAGTTCTTC | CASSSHAGLAVNEQFF
TRBJ2-3 | - | TRBV15 | TRBD1 | TGTGCCACCAGCAGAGAGCCCCAGGGGGCTTACACAGATACGCAGTATTTT | CATSREPQGAYTDTQYF
TRBJ1-1 | few | TRBV12-3/TRBV12-4 | - | TGTGCCAGCAGTGGGGGGACACTTCGTGAAGCTTTCTTT | CASSGGTLREAFF
TRBJ2-2 | many | TRBV12-3/TRBV12-4 | - | TGTGCCAGCAGGGCCGACAGAACCGGGGAGCTGTTTTTT | CASRADRTGELFF
TRBJ2-7 | - | TRBV5-6 | TRBD1 | TGTGCCAGCACCCCCACCGGACAGGATTTCTACGAGCAGTACTTC | CASTPTGQDFYEQYF
TRBJ2-3 | - | TRBV6-1 | TRBD2 | TGTGCCATACGAGCGGGAGTGGGGACAGATACGCAGTATTTT | CAIRAGVGTDTQYF
TRBJ2-3 | many | TRBV4-3 | - | TGCGCCAGCAGCCAAGACAGGCCTAGCACAGATACGCAGTATTTT | CASSQDRPSTDTQYF
TRBJ1-1 | - | TRBV7-2 | - | TGTGCCAGCAGCTTTTTTCAGGGTCGGGGCACTGAAGCTTTCTTT | CASSFFQGRGTEAFF